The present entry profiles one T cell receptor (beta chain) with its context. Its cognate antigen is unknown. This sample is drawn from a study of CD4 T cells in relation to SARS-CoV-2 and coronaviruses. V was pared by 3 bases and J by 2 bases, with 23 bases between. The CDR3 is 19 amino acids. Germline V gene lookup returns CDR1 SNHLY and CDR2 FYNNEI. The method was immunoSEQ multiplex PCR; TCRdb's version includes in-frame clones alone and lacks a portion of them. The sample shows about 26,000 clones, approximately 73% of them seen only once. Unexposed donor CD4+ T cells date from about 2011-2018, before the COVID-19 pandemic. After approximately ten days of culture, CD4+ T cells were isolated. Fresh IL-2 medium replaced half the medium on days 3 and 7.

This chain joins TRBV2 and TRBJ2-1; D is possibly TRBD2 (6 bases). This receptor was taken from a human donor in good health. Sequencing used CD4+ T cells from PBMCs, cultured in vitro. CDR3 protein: CASSDPSQRQTSTYNEQFF. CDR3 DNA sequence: TGTGCCAGCAGTGACCCTTCACAGCGACAGACTAGTACCTACAATGAGCAGTTCTTC.